The 16 T cell receptor beta chains presented below share a single source sample, sequenced in a study of regulatory T cells in long-lasting Graves disease. Noted time point: persistent/refractory GD, antithyroid drugs over 5 years with positive TRAb. PBMCs were the source of the RNA used for TCR sequencing. Arm-PCR of CDR3 regions and iRepertoire HTBI primers were the basis on which TCR beta libraries were built. MiXCR, run by TCRdb on the multiplex PCR reads, gives a single entry per CDR3 protein. The sample records roughly 450,000 distinct CDR3 sequences, 20% being singletons. Sequences were derived from peripheral blood mononuclear cells (PBMCs), sampled when the disease was refractory, from a patient treated with antithyroid drugs. These receptors all stem from a female donor with Graves disease.

In its sample, this clonotype was seen many times. The CDR3 nucleotides read TGCGCCAGCAGCTGGGGGGACCGACTGAACACTGAAGCTTTCTTT. Protein product: CASSWGDRLNTEAFF. The gene calls are TRBV5-1 and TRBJ1-1; the D gene is possibly TRBD1 (5 bases). From germline, CDR1 is SGHRS and CDR2 YFSETQ. V gave up 3 bases and J gave up 0 bases, with 12 bases separating them. The CDR3 loop spans 15 amino acids. Variable domain in full (rest from reference TRBV5-1 and TRBJ1-1): KAGVTQTPRYLIKTRGQQVTLSCSPISGHRSVSWYQQTPGQGLQFLFEYFSETQRNKGNFPGRFSGRQFSNSRSEMNVSTLELGDSALYLCASSWGDRLNTEAFFGQGTRLTVV.

The table lists this clonotype with many counts. The chain uses TRBV28 and TRBJ2-7; 7 nucleotides align to TRBD2. The germline CDR1 and CDR2 sequences are MDHEN and SYDVKM. CDR3 length: 15 residues. The junction had 15 bases not matched to a gene; V was cut back by 8 bases and J by 5 bases. CDR3 nucleotides: TGTGCCAGCCCTCCCGTCGGGCGGGAGTGGGACGAGCAGTACTTC. Protein sequence: CASPPVGREWDEQYF.

A note on this clonotype: Just one base apart from a much larger clone, this may be a read error. This rearrangement joins TRBV27 to TRBJ1-5; D may be TRBD1 (5 bases). CDR1 is MNHEY, CDR2 SMNVEV, per germline (reference sequence). The CDR3 is 16 residues long. This chain's CDR3 is CASSSWRGSGNHPQHF. Here the CDR3 DNA reads TGTGCCAGCAGTTCCTGGCGGGGGTCGGGCAATCATCCCCAGCATTTT.

Of note for this clonotype: The likely explanation is a read error, given a far larger clone one base away. The V and J genes are TRBV6-2 or TRBV6-3 and TRBJ2-5; 8 bases map to TRBD2. The CDR3 length is 15 residues. The germline CDR1 and CDR2 sequences are MNHEY and SVGEGT. This CDR3 is CAGSHLAGTSETQYF. CDR3 DNA sequence: TGTGCCGGCAGTCACTTAGCGGGGACCTCGGAGACCCAGTACTTC.

Details on this clonotype: This may be a read error, as it is one base from a much larger clone. The rearrangement uses TRBV6-2 or TRBV6-3 and TRBJ2-7, with TRBD2 matching over 7 bases. Germline V gives CDR1 MNHEY, CDR2 SVGEGT. This CDR3 region has 15 residues. CDR3 amino acids: CASSYTLGGVYEQHF. The CDR3 DNA sequence: TGTGCCAGCAGTTACACCTTGGGAGGGGTCTACGAGCAGCACTTC.

The chain has TRBV3-1 and TRBJ2-7; tentatively, D is TRBD1 (5 bases). CDR1 LGHDT and CDR2 YNNKEL come from the germline V gene (reference sequence). CDR3 length: 16 residues. With 6 bases removed from V and 0 bases from J, the gap between germline ends came to 18 bases. The CDR3 nucleotides are TGTGCCAGCAGTCGAAGGAGTCAGGGCAGCTCCTACGAGCAGTACTTC. Translated: CASSRRSQGSSYEQYF.

The genes are TRBV27 and TRBJ2-7; 14 bases map to TRBD2. Germline V CDR1 and CDR2: MNHEY, SMNVEV (reference sequence). The CDR3 totals 16 residues. V shed 6 bases, J shed 3 bases, and the junction held 7 bases outside the gene matches. This CDR3 is CASSGTSGSVIYEQYF. The DNA for the CDR3 is TGTGCCAGCAGCGGGACTAGCGGGAGTGTAATCTACGAGCAGTACTTC.

This clonotype was picked up a small number of times. The rearrangement links TRBV7-6 to TRBJ2-5, with D perhaps matching TRBD1 (5 bases). Per germline, CDR1 SGHVS and CDR2 FNYEAQ. The V end lost 1 base, the J end lost 4 bases, and 13 bases lay between the germline ends. This CDR3 comprises 15 residues. The CDR3 loop reads CASSLGAGLRETQYF. The CDR3 nucleotides read TGTGCCAGCAGCTTAGGCGCAGGGCTGCGAGAGACCCAGTACTTC.

The V call is TRBV4-2, the J call TRBJ1-1; weak D call: TRBD1 (6 bases). The germline V and J ends were trimmed by 1 base and 3 bases, with 12 bases remaining between them. Looked up from germline, CDR1 is LGHNA and CDR2 is YNFKEQ. There are 15 residues in the CDR3. The CDR3 coding sequence is TGTGCCAGCAGCCAAGCTGCAGGGGCCTACACTGAAGCTTTCTTT. Encoded protein: CASSQAAGAYTEAFF.

V and J are TRBV5-1 and TRBJ2-3, with TRBD1 matching 9 bases. In germline, CDR1 is SGHRS, CDR2 YFSETQ. Trimming at V came to 0 bases and at J to 0 bases, leaving 8 bases not matched to a gene. The CDR3 is 18 residues long. The CDR3: CASSLGPPQGASTDTQYF. The CDR3 DNA reads TGCGCCAGCAGCTTGGGGCCCCCACAGGGGGCAAGCACAGATACGCAGTATTTT.

This clonotype was seen only once. The chain couples TRBV7-2 to TRBJ2-7, with D perhaps given as TRBD1 or TRBD2 (5 bases each). The germline CDR1 and CDR2 sequences are SGHTA and FQGNSA. The CDR3 runs 14 residues. The V gene lost 5 bases and the J gene lost 5 bases, with 16 bases spanning the gap. The CDR3 sequence is CASSKEGLLNEQYF. The CDR3, as DNA: TGTGCCAGCAGCAAAGAGGGGCTTCTGAACGAGCAGTACTTC.

This clonotype has only a few counts. The CDR3 is CASTVGAGGFGYTF. In DNA, the CDR3 is TGTGCCAGTACCGTGGGGGCAGGGGGCTTTGGCTACACCTTC. The rearrangement links TRBV19 to TRBJ1-2, with 8 bases that match TRBD1. With V trimmed by 7 bases and J by 7 bases, 11 bases remained unmatched. Germline V lookup: CDR1 LNHDA, CDR2 SQIVND (reference sequence). There are 14 residues in the CDR3.

This clonotype was picked up many times. The V gene is TRBV12-3 or TRBV12-4, the J gene TRBJ2-5, with unresolved D. V lost 1 base, J lost 7 bases, and 10 bases lay in between. This CDR3 is built from 13 residues. The CDR3: CASSLERMGTQYF. For the CDR3, the DNA is TGTGCCAGCAGTTTAGAACGGATGGGGACCCAGTACTTC.

The V gene is TRBV27, the J gene TRBJ2-7, with TRBD2 identical over 14 bases. The J segment lost 2 bases and the V segment lost 1 base, leaving 1 base of the junction unmatched. The CDR3 spans 16 residues. CDR1 and CDR2 (germline): MNHEY, SMNVEV (reference sequence). The DNA for the CDR3 is TGTGCCAGCAGTTTATTGGGACTAGCGGGAGCCTACGAGCAGTACTTC. This codes for CASSLLGLAGAYEQYF.

The table lists this clonotype with many counts. The rearrangement joins TRBV2 to TRBJ1-4; no reliable D call. V was cut by 5 bases and J by 8 bases, with 21 bases left in between. The CDR3 runs to 16 residues. CDR1 is SNHLY and CDR2 is FYNNEI in the germline V gene. CDR3 sequence: CASSPSRTGKGEKLFF. CDR3 in DNA: TGTGCCAGCAGTCCAAGTAGGACGGGAAAGGGAGAAAAACTGTTTTTT.

This clonotype was recorded many times. The chain combines TRBV28 with TRBJ1-2; D is possibly TRBD1 (6 bases). Trimming pared 2 bases from V and 7 bases from J, leaving 11 bases between. The germline CDR1 and CDR2 sequences are MDHEN and SYDVKM. The CDR3 spans 13 residues. The CDR3 coding sequence is TGTGCCAGCAGTTTAGCAGGGGTTGGTGGCTACACCTTC. It translates to CASSLAGVGGYTF.